Listed below are T cell receptor beta chains from one sample, sequenced in a study of T cells in tuberculosis. Sequencing was performed with immunoSEQ multiplex PCR; in TCRdb, only in-frame clones are kept and a portion is missing. The sample has 20,000 to 25,000 clones, 95% to 98% seen once. Sequenced material: PBMCs. The source is a donor aged 5 to 30 with latent tuberculosis or without tuberculosis infection. The CDR3 runs from the conserved cysteine through the conserved F or W. A D gene is named only where the DNA matches it firmly. The size entry is marked missing in some rows and otherwise reads once, few, many or a size class.

TRBV10-3	TRBJ1-4	.	.	CAISNGQWEEKLFF	TGTGCCATCAGCAATGGACAGTGGGAGGAAAAACTGTTTTTT
TRBV21-1	TRBJ2-7	.	.	CASTGTGISYEQYF	TGTGCCAGCACCGGGACAGGGATCTCCTACGAGCAGTACTTC
TRBV7-2	TRBJ2-7	.	.	CASSLGRDRSYEQYF	TGTGCCAGCAGCTTGGGGCGGGACCGCTCCTACGAGCAGTACTTC
TRBV19	TRBJ1-2	TRBD1	.	CASSIEWARTGNGYTF	TGTGCCAGTAGTATAGAATGGGCGCGGACAGGGAACGGCTACACCTTC
TRBV29-1	TRBJ1-2	.	once	CSVVARATNYGYTF	TGCAGCGTTGTAGCGAGGGCTACGAACTATGGCTACACCTTC
TRBV27	TRBJ1-2	TRBD1	.	CASSRQGPKGYTF	TGTGCCAGCAGCCGACAGGGGCCCAAGGGCTACACCTTC
TRBV11-2	TRBJ2-7	TRBD2	.	CASSLHPGGPSYEQYF	TGTGCCAGCAGCTTACACCCGGGAGGGCCCTCCTACGAGCAGTACTTC
TRBV6-5	TRBJ1-2	TRBD1	.	CASVKAGGNYGYTF	TGTGCCAGCGTTAAGGCAGGGGGCAACTATGGCTACACCTTC
TRBV4-1	TRBJ1-5	.	.	CASSHDPRGYSNQPQHF	TGCGCCAGCAGCCATGATCCAAGGGGGTATAGCAATCAGCCCCAGCATTTT
TRBV29-1	TRBJ2-2	TRBD1	once	CSGQGQHTGELFF	TGCAGCGGGCAGGGACAGCACACCGGGGAGCTGTTTTTT
TRBV18	TRBJ2-2	.	.	CASRSFRDSIFTGELFF	TGTGCCAGCAGATCCTTCCGGGACTCTATATTCACCGGGGAGCTGTTTTTT
TRBV19	TRBJ1-1	TRBD1	.	CAILPGGRGTEAFF	TGTGCCATTCTCCCAGGGGGGAGAGGCACTGAAGCTTTCTTT
TRBV5-1	TRBJ2-1	TRBD1	.	CASSPRQGFLRGSYNEQFF	TGCGCCAGCAGCCCAAGACAGGGTTTTCTTCGGGGCTCCTACAATGAGCAGTTCTTC
TRBV29-1	TRBJ2-7	.	.	CSVGGLGEQYF	TGCAGCGTGGGGGGTTTGGGCGAGCAGTACTTC
TRBV10-2	TRBJ1-2	TRBD1	.	CASTRQGDYGYTF	TGCGCCAGCACCCGACAGGGGGACTATGGCTACACCTTC
TRBV7-8	TRBJ2-1	TRBD1	.	CASSLAGQGVMNEQFF	TGTGCCAGCAGCTTGGCAGGACAGGGGGTGATGAATGAGCAGTTCTTC
TRBV18	TRBJ2-3	.	.	CASSTLDRPDTQYF	TGTGCCAGCTCAACTCTTGACAGACCCGATACGCAGTATTTT
TRBV6-8	TRBJ2-7	.	once	CASRASYEQYF	TGTGCCAGCAGGGCCAGCTACGAGCAGTACTTC
TRBV5-6	TRBJ2-7	TRBD1	.	CASSFFGTAPSSYEQYF	TGTGCCAGCAGCTTTTTCGGGACAGCTCCTAGCTCCTACGAGCAGTACTTC
TRBV12-5	TRBJ1-2	TRBD1	.	CASAQASDRRYGYTF	TGTGCTAGTGCCCAAGCTTCGGACAGGAGATATGGCTACACCTTC
TRBV7-9	TRBJ1-4	.	.	CASSLPGEDEKLFF	TGTGCCAGCAGCTTGCCCGGGGAAGATGAAAAACTGTTTTTT
TRBV28	TRBJ2-7	TRBD1	.	CASSLIQGAYEQYF	TGTGCCAGCAGTTTAATCCAGGGGGCGTACGAGCAGTACTTC
TRBV6-1	TRBJ1-1	.	.	CASSEAGGVRATEAFF	TGTGCCAGCAGTGAAGCGGGAGGCGTGAGGGCCACTGAAGCTTTCTTT
TRBV5-6	TRBJ2-4	.	.	CASSLGRGRFRQYF	TGTGCCAGCAGCTTGGGACGGGGGAGGTTCCGCCAGTACTTC
TRBV5-1	TRBJ2-7	TRBD2	once	CASSLRTGTSGSYEQYF	TGCGCCAGCAGCTTACGGACCGGGACTAGCGGATCGTACGAGCAGTACTTC
TRBV19	TRBJ2-1	.	.	CASSHDGSSYNEQFF	TGTGCCAGTAGTCACGACGGGAGCTCCTACAATGAGCAGTTCTTC
TRBV27	TRBJ2-2	.	.	CASSAVPVGELFF	TGTGCCAGCAGTGCGGTCCCGGTCGGGGAGCTGTTTTTT
TRBV11-2	TRBJ1-5	TRBD1	.	CASSQQGLSNQPQHF	TGTGCCAGCAGTCAACAGGGGCTCTCTAATCAGCCCCAGCATTTT
TRBV30	TRBJ1-1	.	.	CAWSVAGANTEAFF	TGTGCCTGGAGTGTCGCAGGCGCGAACACTGAAGCTTTCTTT
TRBV7-8	TRBJ2-5	.	.	CASSYPYGREETQYF	TGTGCCAGCAGCTATCCCTACGGGAGAGAAGAGACCCAGTACTTC
TRBV5-1	TRBJ1-5	TRBD1	.	CASSFAGGEGQPQHF	TGCGCCAGCAGCTTTGCAGGGGGCGAGGGGCAGCCCCAGCATTTT
TRBV11-2	TRBJ1-1	TRBD1	.	CASSFGTENTEAFF	TGTGCCAGCAGCTTCGGGACAGAAAACACTGAAGCTTTCTTT
TRBV11-3	TRBJ1-4	.	.	CASSRGLPEKLFF	TGTGCCAGCAGCCGGGGACTCCCTGAAAAACTGTTTTTT
TRBV5-1	TRBJ2-1	.	.	CASSLGVHEQFF	TGCGCCAGCAGCTTAGGGGTGCATGAGCAGTTCTTC
TRBV28	TRBJ1-1	TRBD1	.	CASSSPRDSDNTEAFF	TGTGCCAGCAGTTCCCCCCGGGACAGCGATAACACTGAAGCTTTCTTT
TRBV19	TRBJ2-3	TRBD1	.	CASRPAEGQGAFEGTQYF	TGTGCCAGTAGACCAGCGGAAGGACAGGGGGCTTTCGAGGGTACGCAGTATTTT
TRBV29-1	TRBJ1-1	.	.	CSAGVTEAFF	TGCAGTGCTGGAGTCACTGAAGCTTTCTTT
TRBV6-6	TRBJ1-2	TRBD1	.	CAGTPGTGVDGYTF	TGTGCCGGTACTCCCGGGACAGGGGTCGATGGCTACACCTTC
TRBV19	TRBJ1-2	TRBD1	.	CASTIMTGFDGYTF	TGTGCCAGTACCATAATGACAGGGTTTGATGGCTACACCTTC
TRBV7-2	TRBJ1-4	.	.	CASSLSTGVGEKLFF	TGTGCCAGCAGCTTATCGACCGGGGTGGGCGAAAAACTGTTTTTT
TRBV7-9	TRBJ2-4	.	.	CASSLEQDDGLTKNIQYF	TGTGCCAGCAGCTTAGAACAGGACGATGGCTTAACCAAAAACATTCAGTACTTC
TRBV13	TRBJ2-3	.	few	CASSSVAADTQYF	TGTGCCAGCAGCTCGGTAGCGGCAGATACGCAGTATTTT
TRBV5-4	TRBJ2-1	TRBD2	once	CASSPTSGVNEQFF	TGTGCCAGCAGCCCGACTAGCGGGGTCAATGAGCAGTTCTTC
TRBV10-1	TRBJ2-7	.	.	CASSEGRPRGYEQYF	TGCGCCAGCAGTGAGGGGAGACCCAGGGGCTACGAGCAGTACTTC
TRBV5-6	TRBJ2-7	.	.	CASSLAGQGFVSEQYF	TGTGCCAGCAGCTTGGCCGGGCAGGGGTTTGTTTCCGAGCAGTACTTC
TRBV19	TRBJ2-7	TRBD2	.	CASSASGEDEQYF	TGTGCCAGTAGTGCTAGCGGGGAGGACGAGCAGTACTTC
TRBV9	TRBJ1-1	.	.	CASSVHPGAPEAFF	TGTGCCAGCAGCGTACACCCAGGGGCCCCCGAAGCTTTCTTT
TRBV19	TRBJ1-1	.	.	CASSTQGQNTEAFF	TGTGCCAGTAGCACACAGGGCCAGAACACTGAAGCTTTCTTT
TRBV7-2	TRBJ1-1	TRBD1	.	CASSRRQGGNTEAFF	TGTGCCAGCAGCAGAAGACAGGGGGGGAACACTGAAGCTTTCTTT
TRBV5-5	TRBJ1-1	TRBD1	.	CASSKGQGKGNTEAFF	TGTGCCAGCAGCAAAGGACAGGGGAAGGGGAACACTGAAGCTTTCTTT
TRBV19	TRBJ1-5	.	.	CASSITQGYSNQPQHF	TGTGCCAGTAGTATAACCCAGGGGTATAGCAATCAGCCCCAGCATTTT
TRBV27	TRBJ1-2	TRBD1	.	CASSERQGLATF	TGTGCCAGCAGTGAGAGACAGGGTCTGGCGACCTTC
TRBV7-9	TRBJ2-7	.	.	CASSLVEGTHEQYF	TGTGCCAGCAGCTTAGTGGAGGGTACCCACGAGCAGTACTTC
TRBV27	TRBJ2-7	TRBD1	.	CASSSTRQGGPYEQYF	TGTGCCAGCAGTTCAACCCGACAGGGTGGCCCCTACGAGCAGTACTTC